The next 11 T cell receptor beta chains were all read from a single sample in a study of molecular identifiers for immune sequencing clone quantification. Each CDR3 protein is one row after TCRdb ran MiXCR on the PCR reads. The sample lists 300,000 to 400,000 distinct CDR3 sequences; about a fifth were seen once. The sample comprised naive CD8+ T cells from blood, with Jurkat cell RNA spiked in. Subset described: FACS-sorted CD8+CD4-CCR7+CD45RA+ naive T cells. Receptors originate from a human donor in good health. Some libraries in this study had Jurkat cell RNA spiked in.

There are many counts of this clonotype. The rearrangement joins TRBV5-5 to TRBJ1-5, with D unclear. The V gene lost 0 bases and the J gene lost 2 bases, with 9 bases spanning the gap. Germline CDR1 and CDR2: SGHKS and YYEKEE (reference sequence). The CDR3 is 15 residues long. Here the CDR3 DNA reads TGTGCCAGCAGCTTGGTAGGGATGGGCAATCAGCCCCAGCATTTT. Translating it yields CASSLVGMGNQPQHF. Full variable domain (missing parts from reference TRBV5-5 and TRBJ1-5): DAGVTQSPTHLIKTRGQQVTLRCSPISGHKSVSWYQQVLGQGPQFIFQYYEKEERGRGNFPDRFSARQFPNYSSELNVNALLLGDSALYLCASSLVGMGNQPQHFGDGTRLSIL.

This clonotype has ten or more counts. The chain combines TRBV7-9 with TRBJ1-1; perhaps TRBD1 as D (6 bases). CDR1 is SEHNR and CDR2 is FQNEAQ in the germline V gene (reference sequence). The V end lost 7 bases, the J end lost 5 bases, and 11 bases lay between the germline ends. The CDR3 contains 12 residues. The CDR3 loop reads CASIGGRTEAFF. CDR3 DNA: TGTGCCAGCATTGGGGGCCGAACTGAAGCTTTCTTT.

This clonotype was recorded a few times. Here the CDR3 omits its conserved ending phenylalanine or tryptophan, so a read error is the likely source. The V call is TRBV7-6, the J call TRBJ2-1; 12 bases align to TRBD2. V shed 1 base and J 1 base; nucleotides not matched to a gene: 2. The CDR3 has 17 residues. CDR1 SGHVS and CDR2 FNYEAQ come from the germline V gene. This chain's CDR3 is CASSLVLAGGSYNEQFS. CDR3 nucleotides: TGTGCCAGCAGCTTAGTACTAGCGGGGGGTTCCTACAATGAGCAGTTCTCC.

At least ten counts were recorded for this clonotype. This chain uses TRBV7-8 with TRBJ2-1; D is ambiguous. V was shortened by 4 bases and J by 5 bases, with 6 bases between the two germline ends. Germline CDR1 is SGHVS and CDR2 is FQNEAQ. The CDR3 runs 12 residues. The CDR3 loop is CASSYRDNEQFF. The DNA for the CDR3 is TGTGCCAGCAGCTACCGGGACAATGAGCAGTTCTTC.

This clonotype was detected many times. The chain combines TRBV23-1 with TRBJ2-7; 7 nucleotides agree with TRBD1. TRBV23-1 is recorded as an ORF, its role being uncertain. The CDR3 loop spans 15 amino acids. The trim removed 3 bases at V and 4 bases at J, leaving 9 bases unmatched. CDR3 amino acids: CASSHPRGQFYEQYF. The CDR3 DNA reads as TGCGCCAGCAGTCACCCCCGGGGACAGTTTTACGAGCAGTACTTC.

In its sample, this clonotype was seen a few times. The J gene is TRBJ2-5, the V gene TRBV7-9, with D unresolved. The CDR3 extends over 14 amino acids. V was pared by 1 base and J by 0 bases, with 6 bases between. Germline values: CDR1 SEHNR, CDR2 FQNEAQ (reference sequence). CDR3 nucleotides: TGTGCCAGCAGCTTAGGTCCCAACCAAGAGACCCAGTACTTC. Encoded protein: CASSLGPNQETQYF.

A remark on this clonotype: A much more abundant neighbour one base away suggests this may be a read error. The V call is TRBV6-5, the J call TRBJ1-2; no clear D gene. CDR1 and CDR2 from the germline V gene are MNHEY and SVGAGI. The CDR3 length is 13 residues. CDR3 region: CASSSLPFYGHTF. DNA of the CDR3: TGTGCCAGCAGTTCCCTACCCTTCTATGGCCACACCTTC.

This clonotype has a handful of counts. This chain joins TRBV7-8 and TRBJ2-7; 9 bases fit TRBD1. Germline V gives CDR1 SGHVS, CDR2 FQNEAQ. The trim removed 2 bases at V and 5 bases at J, leaving 10 bases unmatched. CDR3 length: 16 amino acids. Here the CDR3 DNA reads TGTGCCAGCAGCTTATTAGTGGGACAGGGTTCCAACGAGCAGTACTTC. This translates into CASSLLVGQGSNEQYF.

About this clonotype: This clone may be a read error of a much larger clone one base away. The chain has TRBV20-1 and TRBJ2-2, with D perhaps matching TRBD1 or TRBD2 (5 bases each). The CDR3 length is 13 residues. Germline V lookup: CDR1 DFQATT, CDR2 SNEGSKA (reference sequence). The CDR3 reads CRARAPDTGELLF. Written as DNA, the CDR3 is TGCAGAGCCCGGGCCCCGGACACCGGGGAGCTGCTTTTT.

The chain has TRBV19 and TRBJ2-3, with unresolved D. V lost 0 bases to trimming and J lost 0 bases, with 7 bases between them. Germline CDR1 LNHDA, CDR2 SQIVND (reference sequence). CDR3 size: 15 residues. CDR3 in amino acids: CASSIEADSTDTQYF. For the CDR3, the DNA is TGTGCCAGTAGTATAGAGGCGGATAGCACAGATACGCAGTATTTT. The full variable domain, in which reference TRBV19 and TRBJ2-3 provide the parts outside the CDR3, is DGGITQSPKYLFRKEGQNVTLSCEQNLNHDAMYWYRQDPGQGLRLIYYSQIVNDFQKGDIAEGYSVSREKKESFPLTVTSAQKNPTAFYLCASSIEADSTDTQYFGPGTRLTVL.

Many counts were recorded for this clonotype. V usage is TRBV6-5 and J usage is TRBJ2-5, with 9 bases matching TRBD1. Germline V gives CDR1 MNHEY, CDR2 SVGAGI. V lost 7 bases and J lost 2; bases outside the gene matches: 8. There are 15 residues in the CDR3. The CDR3 coding sequence is TGTGCCAGCACCAAGGACAGGGGAGGGCAAGAGACCCAGTACTTC. Translated: CASTKDRGGQETQYF.